This is a list of T cell receptor beta chains from one sample in a study of cytomegalovirus exposure and HLA in healthy donors. Method: immunoSEQ multiplex PCR; TCRdb's copy keeps in-frame clones and lacks some. Of 150,000 or so clones in the sample, 60% to 75% were seen once. Sequencing was carried out using PBMCs. The receptors derive from a young man in good health and CMV-seronegative. Each CDR3 is given with its conserved first and last residue. A D gene is named only where the DNA matches it firmly. The listing skips clone size in some rows; elsewhere it reads once, few, many or a size class.

v_gene,abundance,j_gene,d_gene,CDR3nt,CDR3aa
TRBV30,-,TRBJ1-6,TRBD1,TGTGCCTGGAGTGAACGGACAGGGCCGGGTAATTCACCCCTCCACTTT,CAWSERTGPGNSPLHF
TRBV10-3,-,TRBJ2-3,-,TGTGCCATCAGTGAGTCGACGGGCGCGGGAGATACGCAGTATTTT,CAISESTGAGDTQYF
TRBV6-1,-,TRBJ2-3,-,TGTGCCAGCAGTGAAAACGGGGTGCGCACAGATACGCAGTATTTT,CASSENGVRTDTQYF
TRBV9,-,TRBJ2-5,-,TGTGCCAGCAGCGTAGCCAGGGCGCAAGAGACCCAGTACTTC,CASSVARAQETQYF
TRBV29-1,once,TRBJ1-1,-,TGCAGCGTACGAGAGAACACTGAAGCTTTCTTT,CSVRENTEAFF
TRBV10-3,few,TRBJ1-1,TRBD1,TGTGCCAGCACGGACAGGACGAACACTGAAGCTTTCTTT,CASTDRTNTEAFF
TRBV7-2,-,TRBJ1-1,-,TGTGCCAGCAGCCCGTCCACCCAGTTCGCTGAAGCTTTCTTT,CASSPSTQFAEAFF
TRBV5-1,once,TRBJ2-6,-,TGCGCCAGCAGCCCCCAGAGTTCTGGGGCCAACGGCCTGACTTTC,CASSPQSSGANGLTF
TRBV7-8,-,TRBJ2-7,-,TGTGCCAGCAGCTTAGCGCTAGATTCCGTGCAGTACTTC,CASSLALDSVQYF
TRBV4-1,-,TRBJ1-5,-,TGCGCCAGCAGCCAAGATGAAATGGAGGGAACTTTACCCCAGCATTTT,CASSQDEMEGTLPQHF
TRBV18,once,TRBJ1-1,TRBD1,TGTGCCAGCTCACCAATTTGGGACAGGGGCGTTGAAGCTTTCTTT,CASSPIWDRGVEAFF
TRBV7-8,few,TRBJ2-5,TRBD2,TGTGCCAGCAGCTTAGTACTAGCGGCGCGAGAGACCCAGTACTTC,CASSLVLAARETQYF
TRBV27,-,TRBJ2-7,TRBD2,TGTGCCAGCAGTCCCTCGGGACTAGCCCAGTGTGCGTACTTC,CASSPSGLAQCAYF
TRBV6-1,few,TRBJ1-5,TRBD1,TGTGCCAGCAGTCCTACGACAGGGGGCGGCCAGCCCCAGCATTTT,CASSPTTGGGQPQHF
TRBV6-1,-,TRBJ2-5,-,TGTGCCAGCAGTGCCCTAATGGGGGCTTGGGAGACCCAGTACTTC,CASSALMGAWETQYF
TRBV18,-,TRBJ2-1,-,TGTGCCAGCTCACCAAGCAGCGGTACCTACAATGAGCAGTTCTTC,CASSPSSGTYNEQFF
TRBV27,-,TRBJ1-3,-,TGTGCCAGCATGAGCTCGGGAAACACCATATATTTT,CASMSSGNTIYF
TRBV6-1,-,TRBJ2-7,TRBD1,TGTGCCAGCAGTGTGGACAGGCCCTACGAGCAGTACTTC,CASSVDRPYEQYF
TRBV30,-,TRBJ1-3,-,TGTGCCTGGAGTCCAGGTGGCACCATATATTTT,CAWSPGGTIYF
TRBV30,-,TRBJ1-5,-,TGTGCCTGGAGTGTAGGCTCGGGGAAACAGCCCCAGCATTTT,CAWSVGSGKQPQHF
TRBV6-5,-,TRBJ2-1,-,TGTGCCAGCAGCCTGGGACTCTTTAATGAGCAGTTCTTC,CASSLGLFNEQFF
TRBV10-3,-,TRBJ1-3,TRBD1,TGTGCCATCAGTAGTGACAGGGGAGACGGAAACACCATATATTTT,CAISSDRGDGNTIYF
TRBV30,-,TRBJ2-3,TRBD2,TGTGCCTGGACCGCGGGACTAGCGGGAGATGTAGATACGCAGTATTTT,CAWTAGLAGDVDTQYF
TRBV4-1,-,TRBJ1-4,TRBD1,TGCGCCAGCAGCCCTAGGGGGCGAGAAAAACTGTTTTTT,CASSPRGREKLFF
TRBV6-5,-,TRBJ2-7,TRBD2,TGTGCCAGCCGCATCACCGGGACTAGCCCTGCGGAGCAGTACTTC,CASRITGTSPAEQYF
TRBV5-4,few,TRBJ2-7,TRBD2,TGTGCCAGCAGCCTTAGCGGGAGGCTCTCATACGAGCAGTACTTC,CASSLSGRLSYEQYF
TRBV7-9,-,TRBJ1-5,-,TGTTCCAGCAGTCAGACAGACCCCAATCAGCCCCAGCATTTT,CSSSQTDPNQPQHF
TRBV7-6,-,TRBJ2-7,TRBD1,TGTGCCAGCAGCCAGGGACAGGGGGCGGGGCTCGAGCAGTACTTC,CASSQGQGAGLEQYF
TRBV30,-,TRBJ2-7,TRBD1,TGTGCCTGGGGATACGGACAGGGATTCTACGAGCAGTACTTC,CAWGYGQGFYEQYF
TRBV5-1,once,TRBJ2-3,TRBD2,TGCGCCAGCACCGGCGGGACACGAGCGGGAGTGGGATGGGATACGCAGTATTTT,CASTGGTRAGVGWDTQYF
TRBV9,few,TRBJ2-3,TRBD1,TGTGCCAGCAGCCTAATTGTGGGACAGGGTGCAGATACGCAGTATTTT,CASSLIVGQGADTQYF
TRBV19,-,TRBJ2-2,TRBD2,TGTGCCAGTAGTATAAAAGGCGGGGGGGCTTCCGGGGAGCTGTTTTTT,CASSIKGGGASGELFF
TRBV7-9,few,TRBJ2-3,TRBD2,TGTGCCAGCAGCTCCGGACTAGCGGGGGTCTGGGATACGCAGTATTTT,CASSSGLAGVWDTQYF
TRBV11-2,-,TRBJ2-5,TRBD1,TGTGCCAGCAGCCTAGGCGCGGCAGGGGGAGAGACCCAGTACTTC,CASSLGAAGGETQYF
TRBV6-5,-,TRBJ2-2,TRBD1,TGTGCCAGCAAGGGCCAGGGGGCCGCCACCGGGGAGCTGTTTTTT,CASKGQGAATGELFF
TRBV5-8,-,TRBJ2-7,TRBD1,TGTGCCAGCAGCCTGGGACAGGGTCTCAGCGAGCAGTACTTC,CASSLGQGLSEQYF
TRBV2,-,TRBJ2-7,TRBD1,TGTGCCAGCAGCCGGGACAGTCCCTACGAGCAGTACTTC,CASSRDSPYEQYF
TRBV2,-,TRBJ2-7,TRBD1,TGTGCCAGCAGGCGGACAGGACCCTACGAGCAGTACTTC,CASRRTGPYEQYF
TRBV4-1,few,TRBJ2-6,TRBD1,TGCGCCAGCAGCCAAGTGGGGCAGGGGGCGTTTGGGGCCAACGTCCTGACTTTC,CASSQVGQGAFGANVLTF
TRBV5-1,-,TRBJ2-7,TRBD2,TGCGCCAGCAGCTTGCTAGCGGGAGGGTCCTACGAGCAGTACTTC,CASSLLAGGSYEQYF
TRBV4-2,-,TRBJ1-2,TRBD1,TGTGCCAGCAGCCATTACTCCGGGACAGGGCTCGGCTACACCTTC,CASSHYSGTGLGYTF
TRBV9,-,TRBJ2-2,TRBD1,TGTGCCAGTAACTCCGGGACAGGGACCGGGGAGCTGTTTTTT,CASNSGTGTGELFF
TRBV5-1,-,TRBJ1-2,TRBD1,TGCGCCAGCAGCTCCCAGGGGGACTATGGCTACACCTTC,CASSSQGDYGYTF
TRBV5-1,-,TRBJ2-1,TRBD1,TGCGCCAGCAGCTTGGAAGGGGGCCGAGTGCAGTTCTTC,CASSLEGGRVQFF
TRBV6-1,-,TRBJ1-5,-,TGTGCCAGCAGTGAAGTATGGGGAGGCGGCAATCAGCCCCAGCATTTT,CASSEVWGGGNQPQHF
TRBV7-9,once,TRBJ1-2,-,TGTGCCAGCAGCTTGGGGCAGAGAGCTAACTATGGCTACACCTTC,CASSLGQRANYGYTF
TRBV5-6,-,TRBJ2-5,TRBD2,TGTGCCAGCAGCTCGGGACTAGCGGTCGAGACCCAGTACTTC,CASSSGLAVETQYF
TRBV15,-,TRBJ2-1,-,TGTGCCACCAGCAGAGATAGCTTGGAGCAGTTCTTC,CATSRDSLEQFF
TRBV30,-,TRBJ1-5,-,TGTGCCTGGAGTGTAAGGTCGGGGGTTCGTCAGCCCCAGCATTTT,CAWSVRSGVRQPQHF
TRBV5-5,few,TRBJ2-2,-,TGTGCCAGCAGCTTGGTGGGCGGGCCGGCCGGGGAGCTGTTTTTT,CASSLVGGPAGELFF
TRBV5-1,-,TRBJ1-1,-,TGCGCCAGCAGCTTTGAGGATGGCACTGAAGCTTTCTTT,CASSFEDGTEAFF
TRBV28,-,TRBJ1-1,TRBD1,TGTGCCAGCAGTTCCGGGACAGGGGGCGGGGAAGCTTTCTTT,CASSSGTGGGEAFF
TRBV7-9,-,TRBJ2-4,-,TGTGCCAGCTCCAACGGCCCCAGGAACATTCAGTACTTC,CASSNGPRNIQYF
TRBV9,-,TRBJ2-5,TRBD1,TGTGCCAGCAGCGGAGACAGGGGGACCCAGTACTTC,CASSGDRGTQYF
TRBV12-5,-,TRBJ1-1,-,TGTGCTAGTGGTTTGTACGGGGCTGAAGCTTTCTTT,CASGLYGAEAFF
TRBV28,-,TRBJ2-1,-,TGTGCCAGCAGGCCAGGGTCCTACTCCTACAATGAGCAGTTCTTC,CASRPGSYSYNEQFF
TRBV19,once,TRBJ2-5,TRBD2,TGTGCCAGTAGTACCCCTCTAGCGGGAGCAAAACAGACCCAGTACTTC,CASSTPLAGAKQTQYF
TRBV6-5,-,TRBJ1-1,-,TGTGCCAGCAGTTACTCGAAATTGAGGAGGCACACTGAAGCTTTCTTT,CASSYSKLRRHTEAFF
TRBV11-1,-,TRBJ1-1,TRBD1,TGTGCCAGCAGCTCGCGGGACAGGGGTGATGGTGAAGCTTTCTTT,CASSSRDRGDGEAFF
TRBV28,-,TRBJ2-1,-,TGTGCCAGCAGAGCGCAGATGATATCCAATGAGCAGTTCTTC,CASRAQMISNEQFF